Below are 31 T cell receptor beta chains sequenced from a single sample in a study of post-analysis software for immune sequencing data. TCR beta cDNA libraries had unique molecular identifiers. Using its own MiXCR run on the PCR reads, TCRdb lists one record per CDR3 protein. The sample lists over 150,000 distinct CDR3 sequences, about 34% occurring once. Sequencing was performed on blood, taken after autologous hematopoietic stem cell transplantation. These receptors were taken from a girl aged 10 to 17 with multiple sclerosis.

V is TRBV6-6 and J is TRBJ2-1; D is undetermined. CDR3 length: 17 residues. CDR1 is MNHNY and CDR2 is SVGAGI in the germline V gene (reference sequence). V dropped 2 bases and J dropped 6 bases, with 20 bases sitting between them. CDR3 DNA: TGTGCCAGCAGTTACGGGGTAAGAGTAGAACCCGGCAATGAGCAGTTCTTC. Its protein product is CASSYGVRVEPGNEQFF.

V is TRBV28 and J is TRBJ2-7; the match to TRBD2 covers 10 bases. The CDR3 totals 16 residues. V shed 7 bases and J 0 bases; nucleotides not matched to a gene: 9. CDR1 and CDR2 from the germline V gene are MDHEN and SYDVKM. CDR3 protein: CASTLGLAAVSYEQYF. The CDR3 region has the DNA TGTGCCAGCACACTCGGACTAGCGGCCGTCTCCTACGAGCAGTACTTC.

The J gene is TRBJ2-1, the V gene TRBV20-1; 8 bases are shared with TRBD2. The ends lost 3 bases at V and 8 bases at J; junction bases unmatched: 12. The CDR3 sequence is 15 residues long. Per germline, CDR1 DFQATT and CDR2 SNEGSKA (reference sequence). The CDR3 DNA reads TGCAGTGCTAGGGTTAGTAGCGGGATAGCCCATGAGCAGTTCTTC. Protein product: CSARVSSGIAHEQFF.

This clonotype came up a few times. CDR3 amino acids: CASSTETSGYEQYF. CDR3 sequence (DNA): TGTGCCAGCAGCACTGAGACTAGCGGCTACGAGCAGTACTTC. J is TRBJ2-7 and V is TRBV7-4, with 9 bases matching TRBD2. Germline CDR1 reads SGHVT; CDR2 reads SQSDAQ. J lost 3 bases, V lost 5 bases, and 5 bases had no gene match. This CDR3 has 14 residues.

In this sample, this clonotype turned up many times. The chain recombines TRBV6-5 with TRBJ2-7; D is uncertain. Germline CDR1 reads MNHEY; CDR2 reads SVGAGI. V was pared by 2 bases and J by 0 bases, with 8 bases between. The CDR3 runs to 14 residues. CDR3 DNA sequence: TGTGCCAGCAGTTACCGAGAGGACTCCTACGAGCAGTACTTC. Translated: CASSYREDSYEQYF.

The sample holds a few counts of this clonotype. The J gene is TRBJ2-3, the V gene TRBV20-1; 15 positions match TRBD2. This CDR3 has 15 amino acids. Trimming removed 4 bases from V and 6 bases from J; junction bases left unmatched: 5. Germline V gives CDR1 DFQATT, CDR2 SNEGSKA (reference sequence). The CDR3, as DNA: TGCAGTGCTACCGGACTAGCGGGAGGGAGGGATACGCAGTATTTT. It is translated as CSATGLAGGRDTQYF.

J is TRBJ2-5 and V is TRBV20-1; D is uncertain. The V gene lost 2 bases and the J gene lost 0 bases, with 10 bases spanning the gap. CDR1 is DFQATT, CDR2 SNEGSKA, per germline (reference sequence). This CDR3 is 14 amino acids long. The CDR3 protein is CSARSTAHQETQYF. DNA of the CDR3: TGCAGTGCTAGATCGACGGCACACCAAGAGACCCAGTACTTC.

CDR3 amino acids: CASSPFEAGIYGYTF. Here the CDR3 DNA reads TGTGCCAGCAGCCCCTTCGAGGCAGGGATCTATGGCTACACCTTC. The rearrangement links TRBV5-5 to TRBJ1-2, with D possibly TRBD1 on 5 matching bases. The CDR3 spans 15 residues. Germline CDR1 and CDR2: SGHKS and YYEKEE (reference sequence). Trimming took off 4 bases at V and 4 bases at J, with 17 bases between the two ends.

The genes are TRBV5-1 and TRBJ2-1; 7 nucleotides match TRBD2. Germline-derived CDR1 and CDR2 are SGHRS and YFSETQ. The V and J ends lost 2 bases and 8 bases, in that order; junction bases with no gene match: 10. This CDR3 is built from 15 residues. CDR3 bases: TGCGCCAGCAGCTTCTCCGGGAGGCATGGCCATGAGCAGTTCTTC. Protein product: CASSFSGRHGHEQFF. Together with reference TRBV5-1 and TRBJ2-1, the CDR3 gives the full variable domain: KAGVTQTPRYLIKTRGQQVTLSCSPISGHRSVSWYQQTPGQGLQFLFEYFSETQRNKGNFPGRFSGRQFSNSRSEMNVSTLELGDSALYLCASSFSGRHGHEQFFGPGTRLTVL.

V is TRBV2 and J is TRBJ2-1; 9 bases fit TRBD2. Trimming cost V 8 bases and J 6 bases; bases outside gene matches: 8. Germline CDR1 SNHLY, CDR2 FYNNEI. This CDR3 spans 14 amino acids. CDR3 in DNA: TGTGCCAGCTGTCTAGCGGGAAACTCCAATGAGCAGTTCTTC. Its translation is CASCLAGNSNEQFF.

This clonotype has just a few counts. This sequence joins TRBV6-6 and TRBJ2-7; tentatively, D is TRBD1 (6 bases). The CDR3 is made up of 15 amino acids. Germline assignment: CDR1 MNHNY and CDR2 SVGAGI (reference sequence). V was trimmed by 6 bases and J by 2 bases, leaving 17 bases between them. The CDR3 region is CASSQDSSSTYEQYF. The DNA of the CDR3 is TGTGCCAGCAGCCAGGACAGTTCGTCGACCTACGAGCAGTACTTC.

With regard to this clonotype: A much larger clone lies a single base off, so this may be a read error. The chain joins TRBV2 to TRBJ2-7; possible D gene TRBD1, 6 bases. The germline V gene encodes CDR1 SNHLY and CDR2 FYNNEI. The CDR3 loop spans 14 amino acids. Here the CDR3 DNA reads TGTGCCAGCAGTGAGTTGGGGGCCCCCTACGGGCAGTACTTC. Its translation: CASSELGAPYGQYF.

The chain employs TRBV20-1 and TRBJ1-6; D is possibly TRBD1 (6 bases). V was clipped by 3 bases and J by 8 bases, with 20 bases between them. CDR3 length equals 16 residues. Germline V CDR1 and CDR2: DFQATT, SNEGSKA (reference sequence). CDR3 in amino acids: CSASWGLPGRHSPLHF. CDR3 coding DNA: TGCAGTGCTAGTTGGGGGCTCCCTGGCCGTCATTCACCCCTCCACTTT.

The V gene is TRBV3-1, the J gene TRBJ2-5; 8 nucleotides line up with TRBD2. The DNA matches TRBJ2-7 better at its end, which makes the J call doubtful. Germline CDR1 is LGHDT and CDR2 is YNNKEL (reference sequence). The CDR3 runs 13 residues. The CDR3 is CASSLAGRNEQYF. The DNA of the CDR3 is TGTGCCAGCAGCCTAGCGGGACGGAACGAGCAGTACTTC.

The rearrangement links TRBV28 to TRBJ2-4, with 13 bases identical to TRBD2. The J call is in doubt because the DNA end fits TRBJ2-7 better. The CDR3 runs to 18 residues. Germline lookup yields CDR1 MDHEN and CDR2 SYDVKM. The CDR3 reads CASSLWGLAGTTSYEQYF. In nucleotides, the CDR3 is TGTGCCAGCAGTTTATGGGGACTAGCGGGAACGACCTCCTACGAGCAGTACTTC.

This chain's CDR3 is CASSFSARGETQYF. For the CDR3, the DNA is TGTGCCAGCAGTTTCTCAGCCCGGGGAGAGACCCAGTACTTC. The chain recombines TRBV12-3 or TRBV12-4 with TRBJ2-5, with a possible D match to TRBD2 (5 bases). CDR3 size: 14 residues. The ends were cut back, 3 bases at V and 4 bases at J, with 12 bases in the middle.

This clonotype turned up a few times. The genes are TRBV28 and TRBJ2-1; 7 bases are shared with TRBD2. V gave up 6 bases and J gave up 7 bases; unmatched junction bases: 6. Germline CDR1 reads MDHEN; CDR2 reads SYDVKM. The CDR3 loop spans 13 amino acids. CDR3: CASRRTRNNEQFF. CDR3 DNA sequence: TGTGCCAGCAGGAGGACTAGAAATAATGAGCAGTTCTTC.

The V gene is TRBV20-1, the J gene TRBJ1-1, with 9 nucleotides matching TRBD1. V was clipped by 0 bases and J by 2 bases; unmatched bases: 4. This CDR3 is 15 amino acids long. The germline gives CDR1 DFQATT, CDR2 SNEGSKA (reference sequence). The CDR3 DNA reads as TGCAGTGCTAGAGATCAACAGGGGGCCAACACTGAAGCTTTCTTT. Protein product: CSARDQQGANTEAFF.

This clonotype came up a few times. The chain is built from TRBV6-5 and TRBJ1-5; no clear D gene. Germline V CDR1 and CDR2: MNHEY, SVGAGI. The CDR3 is 13 residues long. The ends were cut back, 1 base at V and 5 bases at J, with 6 bases in the middle. The CDR3 region has the DNA TGTGCCAGCAGTTACTTTGCCCATCAGCCCCAGCATTTT. It is translated as CASSYFAHQPQHF.

The sample holds a few counts of this clonotype. The V gene is TRBV20-1, the J gene TRBJ2-7; 10 bases map to TRBD2. The germline V gene encodes CDR1 DFQATT and CDR2 SNEGSKA (reference sequence). V lost 1 base and J lost 2; bases outside the gene matches: 5. The CDR3 runs 15 residues. The CDR3 coding sequence is TGCAGTGCTAGAGGATGGACTAGCGGTGCCTACGAGCAGTACTTC. Protein product: CSARGWTSGAYEQYF.

The chain joins TRBV6-2 or TRBV6-3 to TRBJ2-1; the match to TRBD2 covers 7 bases. Germline lookup yields CDR1 MNHEY and CDR2 SVGEGT. The CDR3 is made up of 20 amino acids. The V and J ends lost 4 bases and 0 bases, in that order; junction bases with no gene match: 18. This CDR3 reads CASSSQRVAGDQVSYNEQFF. Here the CDR3 DNA reads TGTGCCAGCAGTTCCCAGAGGGTGGCGGGAGACCAGGTCTCCTACAATGAGCAGTTCTTC.

The chain carries TRBV20-1 and TRBJ1-5, with unresolved D. The CDR3 runs to 12 residues. Trimming took off 0 bases at V and 12 bases at J, with 12 bases between the two ends. The germline gives CDR1 DFQATT, CDR2 SNEGSKA (reference sequence). CDR3 nucleotide sequence: TGCAGTGCTAGAGACCAATACAGAGGCCAGCATTTT. It encodes CSARDQYRGQHF.

The J gene is TRBJ1-5, the V gene TRBV27; D may be TRBD1 (5 bases). Trimming took off 5 bases at V and 2 bases at J, with 13 bases between the two ends. CDR3 length: 15 residues. CDR1 and CDR2 from the germline V gene are MNHEY and SMNVEV (reference sequence). CDR3 in amino acids: CASSPAGRRNQPQHF. DNA of the CDR3: TGTGCCAGCAGTCCCGCGGGACGGCGCAATCAGCCCCAGCATTTT.

This clonotype was seen more than once but under ten times. This chain connects TRBV20-1 to TRBJ2-4; 8 bases are shared with TRBD1. The J call may be faulty, since TRBJ2-7 better matches the DNA end. The V gene's germline CDR1 is DFQATT and CDR2 SNEGSKA (reference sequence). The CDR3 is 12 amino acids. CDR3 in DNA: TGCAGTGCTACGGACAGGGACTACGAGCAGTACTTC. Protein product: CSATDRDYEQYF.

This clonotype has only a few counts. J is TRBJ2-5 and V is TRBV11-2; D unclear. The CDR3 has 15 amino acids. V dropped 1 base and J dropped 3 bases, with 12 bases sitting between them. Germline loops: CDR1 SGHAT, CDR2 FQNNGV. The DNA for the CDR3 is TGTGCCAGCAGCTTAGCGCTGATAAAAGAAGAGACCCAGTACTTC. It codes for CASSLALIKEETQYF.

Worth noting for this clonotype: A read error may produce the germline difference seen at one junction end. The gene calls are TRBV28 and TRBJ2-1; a possible D gene is TRBD1 (5 bases). The germline CDR1 and CDR2 sequences are MDHEN and SYDVKM. This CDR3 is built from 12 residues. The CDR3 protein is CAGSPPRGGVFF. The CDR3 nucleotides read TGTGCCGGCAGTCCACCTAGGGGTGGGGTGTTCTTC. Full variable domain (rest looked up from reference TRBV28 and TRBJ2-1): DVKVTQSSRYLVKRTGEKVFLECVQDMDHENMFWYRQDPGLGLRLIYFSYDVKMKEKGDIPEGYSVSREKKERFSLILESASTNQTSMYLCAGSPPRGGVFFGPGTRLTVL.

V is TRBV5-1 and J is TRBJ2-1; D may be TRBD1 (6 bases). CDR3 length: 16 amino acids. Germline loops: CDR1 SGHRS, CDR2 YFSETQ. Deletions cut 0 bases from V and 3 bases from J, with 13 bases between. The CDR3 reads CASSLASDRFYNEQFF. In DNA, the CDR3 is TGCGCCAGCAGCTTGGCCAGTGACAGGTTCTACAATGAGCAGTTCTTC.

A remark on this clonotype: The junction departs from the called germline gene at one end, perhaps through a read error. The genes are TRBV15 and TRBJ2-7, with D tentatively TRBD2 (6 bases). The CDR3 loop spans 16 amino acids. CDR1 LNHNV and CDR2 YYDKDF come from the germline V gene (reference sequence). CDR3 nucleotides: TGTGCCAGCAGCCAAGTCGGGAGAATTAGGGCCTACGAGCAGTACTTC. It specifies CASSQVGRIRAYEQYF.

This clonotype was observed a handful of times. The chain combines TRBV11-2 with TRBJ2-7; a possible D gene is TRBD1 (8 bases). TRBJ2-5 matches the DNA end more closely, so the J call is doubtful. CDR1 and CDR2 from the germline V gene are SGHAT and FQNNGV. This CDR3 spans 20 amino acids. The CDR3 bases are TGTGCCAGCAGCCGTGACCCAGGGGGCCCGCTAGCGGAGCTCCAAGAGACCCAGTACTTC. This translates into CASSRDPGGPLAELQETQYF.

The chain uses TRBV5-1 and TRBJ2-2, with 9 bases matching TRBD1. Germline V gives CDR1 SGHRS, CDR2 YFSETQ. Unmatched junction bases numbered 10, after V lost 3 bases and J lost 7 bases. The CDR3 is 16 amino acids. The CDR3 here is CASSSTGQGGIGELFF. CDR3 bases: TGCGCCAGCAGCTCGACGGGACAGGGTGGCATCGGGGAGCTGTTTTTT. The full variable domain, completed using reference TRBV5-1 and TRBJ2-2, is KAGVTQTPRYLIKTRGQQVTLSCSPISGHRSVSWYQQTPGQGLQFLFEYFSETQRNKGNFPGRFSGRQFSNSRSEMNVSTLELGDSALYLCASSSTGQGGIGELFFGEGSRLTVL.

V usage is TRBV11-2 and J usage is TRBJ2-3; a possible D gene is TRBD2 (6 bases). Germline V CDR1 and CDR2: SGHAT, FQNNGV. V lost 5 bases and J lost 1, with 22 bases in between. This CDR3 is 18 amino acids long. The CDR3 reads CASSGKGLRGLRTDTQYF. CDR3 coding DNA: TGTGCCAGCAGCGGAAAAGGACTACGGGGACTCCGCACAGATACGCAGTATTTT.